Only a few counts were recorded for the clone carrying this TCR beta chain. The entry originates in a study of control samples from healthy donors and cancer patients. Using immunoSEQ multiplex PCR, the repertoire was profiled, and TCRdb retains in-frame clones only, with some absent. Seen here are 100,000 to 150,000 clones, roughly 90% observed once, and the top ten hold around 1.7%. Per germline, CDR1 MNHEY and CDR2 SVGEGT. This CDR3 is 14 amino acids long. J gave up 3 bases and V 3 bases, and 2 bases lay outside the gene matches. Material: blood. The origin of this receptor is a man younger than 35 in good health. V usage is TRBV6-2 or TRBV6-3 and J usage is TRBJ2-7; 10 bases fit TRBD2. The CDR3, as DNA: TGTGCCAGCAGTTATAGCGGGAGGATCTACGAGCAGTACTTC. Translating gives CASSYSGRIYEQYF.